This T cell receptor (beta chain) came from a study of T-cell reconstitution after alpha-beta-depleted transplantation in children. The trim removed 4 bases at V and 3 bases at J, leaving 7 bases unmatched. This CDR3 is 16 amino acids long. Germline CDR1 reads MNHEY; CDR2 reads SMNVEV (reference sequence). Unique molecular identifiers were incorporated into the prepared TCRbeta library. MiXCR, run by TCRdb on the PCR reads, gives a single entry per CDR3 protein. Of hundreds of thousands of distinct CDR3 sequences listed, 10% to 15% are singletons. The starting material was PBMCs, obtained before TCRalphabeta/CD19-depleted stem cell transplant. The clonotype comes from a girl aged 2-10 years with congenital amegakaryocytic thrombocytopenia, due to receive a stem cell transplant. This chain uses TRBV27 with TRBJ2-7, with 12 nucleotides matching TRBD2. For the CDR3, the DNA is TGTGCCAGCAGTTCCCGGACTAGCGGGGCGTACTACGAGCAGTACTTC. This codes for CASSSRTSGAYYEQYF.